This T cell receptor (beta chain) is drawn from a study of a mutant IDH1 vaccine in newly diagnosed glioma. Study at large: Patients had eight vaccinations, in weeks 1, 3, 5, 7, 11, 15, 19 and 23. Beforehand, treatment had been radiotherapy, temozolomide, or both; the majority received both. Broader study findings: Altogether, about 95% of patients exhibited vaccine-induced immune responses.

About this clone itself: Its antigen remains unknown.

Time point defined: week 5, during vaccination. Alongside topical imiquimod, each dose of vaccine comprised 300 ug of mutant IDH1 20-mer peptide. The germline V gene encodes CDR1 SNHLY and CDR2 FYNNEI. V lost 3 bases and J 4 bases, leaving 15 bases between the germline ends. The CDR3 has 15 residues. TCRdb's table, derived via immunoSEQ multiplex PCR, lists solely in-frame clones and lacks some. Of about 54,000 clones in the sample, approximately 80% are singletons; the top ten hold approximately 3.1%. The rearrangement uses TRBV2 and TRBJ1-2, with TRBD1 as a possible D gene (5 bases). The starting material was PBMCs, obtained from a glioma patient whose treatment included an IDH1 peptide vaccine. This TCR came from a man younger than 40 with glioma. The CDR3 nucleotides are TGTGCCAGCAGTGAGGTTGCGGGGCTCGTCTATGGCTACACCTTC. The encoded protein is CASSEVAGLVYGYTF.